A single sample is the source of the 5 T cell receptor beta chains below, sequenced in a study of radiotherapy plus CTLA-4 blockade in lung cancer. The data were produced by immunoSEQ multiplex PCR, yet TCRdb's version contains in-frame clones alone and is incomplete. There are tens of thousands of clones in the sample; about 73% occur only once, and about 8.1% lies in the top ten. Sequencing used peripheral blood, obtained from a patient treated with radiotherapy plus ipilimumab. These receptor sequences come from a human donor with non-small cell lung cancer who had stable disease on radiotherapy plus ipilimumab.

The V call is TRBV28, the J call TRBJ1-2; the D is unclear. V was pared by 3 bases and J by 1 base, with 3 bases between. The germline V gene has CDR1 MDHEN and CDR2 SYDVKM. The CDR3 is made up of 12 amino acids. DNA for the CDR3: TGTGCCAGCAGTTTCAGTAACTATGGCTACACCTTC. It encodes CASSFSNYGYTF.

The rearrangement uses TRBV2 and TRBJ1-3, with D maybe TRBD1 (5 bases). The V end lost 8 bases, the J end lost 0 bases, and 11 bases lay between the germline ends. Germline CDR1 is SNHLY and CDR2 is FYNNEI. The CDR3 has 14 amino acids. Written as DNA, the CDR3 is TGTGCCAGCCATCCAGGGAGCTCTGGAAACACCATATATTTT. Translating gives CASHPGSSGNTIYF. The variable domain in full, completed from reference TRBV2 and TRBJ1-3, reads EPEVTQTPSHQVTQMGQEVILRCVPISNHLYFYWYRQILGQKVEFLVSFYNNEISEKSEIFDDQFSVERPDGSNFTLKIRSTKLEDSAMYFCASHPGSSGNTIYFGEGSWLTVV.

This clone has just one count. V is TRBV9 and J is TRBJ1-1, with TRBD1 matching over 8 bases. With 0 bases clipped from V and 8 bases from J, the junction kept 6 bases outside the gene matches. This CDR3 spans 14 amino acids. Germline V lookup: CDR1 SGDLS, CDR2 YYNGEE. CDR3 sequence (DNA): TGTGCCAGCAGCGTAGGGACAGGGCAGTTCGAAGCTTTCTTT. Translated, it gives CASSVGTGQFEAFF. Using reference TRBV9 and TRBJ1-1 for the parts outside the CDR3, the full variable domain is DSGVTQTPKHLITATGQRVTLRCSPRSGDLSVYWYQQSLDQGLQFLIQYYNGEERAKGNILERFSAQQFPDLHSELNLSSLELGDSALYFCASSVGTGQFEAFFGQGTRLTVV.

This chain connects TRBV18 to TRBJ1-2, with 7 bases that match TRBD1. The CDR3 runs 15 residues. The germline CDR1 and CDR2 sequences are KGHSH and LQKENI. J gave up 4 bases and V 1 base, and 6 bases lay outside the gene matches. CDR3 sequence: CASSPRRDRPYGYTF. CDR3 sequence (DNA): TGTGCCAGCTCACCACGCCGGGACAGACCCTATGGCTACACCTTC.

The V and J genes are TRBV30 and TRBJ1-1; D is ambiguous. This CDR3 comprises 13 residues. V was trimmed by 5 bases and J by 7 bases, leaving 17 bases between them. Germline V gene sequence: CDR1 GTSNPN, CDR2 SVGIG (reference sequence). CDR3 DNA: TGTGCCTGGCCCTCGGGGTTGCGGGGTGAAGCTTTCTTT. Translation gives CAWPSGLRGEAFF.